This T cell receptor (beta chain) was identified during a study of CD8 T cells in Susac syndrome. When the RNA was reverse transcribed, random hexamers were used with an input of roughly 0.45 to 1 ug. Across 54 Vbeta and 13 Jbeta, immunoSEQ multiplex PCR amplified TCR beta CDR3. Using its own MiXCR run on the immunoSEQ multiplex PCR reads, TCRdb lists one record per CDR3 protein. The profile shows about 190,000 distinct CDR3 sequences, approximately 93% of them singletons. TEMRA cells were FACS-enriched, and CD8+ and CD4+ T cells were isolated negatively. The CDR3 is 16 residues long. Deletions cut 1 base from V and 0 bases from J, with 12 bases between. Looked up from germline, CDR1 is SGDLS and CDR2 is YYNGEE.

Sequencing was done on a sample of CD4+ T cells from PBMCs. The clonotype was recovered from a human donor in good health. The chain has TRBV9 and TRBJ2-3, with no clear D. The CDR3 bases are TGTGCCAGCAGCGTATTCAGCGAACCTAGCACAGATACGCAGTATTTT. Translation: CASSVFSEPSTDTQYF.